This T cell receptor beta chain was captured in a study of T-cell reconstitution after alpha-beta-depleted transplantation in children. This clonotype was observed many times. What it recognizes is unknown. Study-wide results and caveats: The origin of high day-60 TCRbeta diversity in some patients lay in surviving recipient T cells and thymic progenitors. The origin of alpha-beta T cells about two months after transplant was reportedly several hundred expanded graft clones. Most T-cell counts and diversity one year after the transplant came from T cells that were newly produced.

CDR1 and CDR2 from the germline V gene are SEHNR and FQNEAQ (reference sequence). V was trimmed by 2 bases and J by 7 bases, leaving 9 bases between them. The CDR3 runs 12 residues. The TCRbeta library was prepared with unique molecular identifiers. One entry per CDR3 protein, called by TCRdb with MiXCR from the PCR reads. The sample consists of approximately 630,000 distinct CDR3 sequences, over 10% of them appearing once. The rearrangement uses TRBV7-9 and TRBJ2-7; D call uncertain. The receptor was derived from a girl aged 2 to 10 with congenital amegakaryocytic thrombocytopenia, due to receive a stem cell transplant. The material was PBMCs, obtained before TCRalphabeta/CD19-depleted stem cell transplant. CDR3 sequence reads: CASSLSIWEQYF. Written as DNA, the CDR3 is TGTGCCAGCAGCTTATCGATTTGGGAGCAGTACTTC.